A selection of T cell receptor beta chains follows, all from one sample in a study of Ad26.COV2.S vaccination and SARS-CoV-2 variants. Only in-frame clones appear in the TCRdb table, and some are missing; sequencing was by immunoSEQ multiplex PCR. The sample includes about 350,000 clones, around nine tenths of them seen just once. This specimen consisted of peripheral blood, obtained in a trial of Ad26.COV2.S vaccine versus placebo. The source of these receptors is a person aged 18 to 65 who received the Ad26.COV2.S COVID-19 vaccine or a placebo. Each CDR3 is given with its conserved first and last residue.

v_call	cdr3_aa
TRBV2	CASSDWGYRDEQYF
TRBV19	CASSISDSPLHF
TRBV19	CASSIDAGPTGELFF
TRBV19	CASSIGGEGNQPQHF
TRBV9	CASSARLGSTDTQYF
TRBV5-1	CASSTDRYGYGYTF
TRBV5-6	CASSLEGRVRSPLHF
TRBV3-1/TRBV3-2	CASSRVDNEQFF
TRBV7-9	CASSLTAIRNYGYTF
TRBV6-1	CASSESRGWSNQPQHF
TRBV15	CATSRDRARGELFF
TRBV7-9	CASSLGFARQNTEAFF
TRBV5-1	CASSPATNYGYTF
TRBV6-5	CASSYSDRTAGYTF
TRBV28	CASSPARYVLYEQYF
TRBV18	CASSPTRGPASTDTQYF
TRBV5-4	CASSFSGRSEFF
TRBV19	CASRPKQGAGTGELFF
TRBV7-9	CASSLVIGELFF
TRBV9	CASSVGPNNEQFF
TRBV6-5	CASSYSYSSYEQYF
TRBV4-1	CASSQAPGFSYEQYF
TRBV7-2	CASSLTSGVDTQYF
TRBV10-3	CAINPGGSVGDTEAFF
TRBV10-3	CAISESGTRDNTEAFF
TRBV7-9	CASSQGSYNEQFF
TRBV6-5	CASTRGQNYGYTF
TRBV21-1	CASGKGNQPQHF
TRBV7-2	CASSWTSGEQYF
TRBV7-3	CASSSGPEYEQYF
TRBV19	CASSPRTARANYGYTF
TRBV11-2	CASNRLENEQFF
TRBV6-5	CASSYSAGRNSPLHF
TRBV7-9	CASSSTETSGGPDTQYF
TRBV7-9	CASSLGPRGSSNQPQHF
TRBV28	CASSLEGMIYEQYF
TRBV30	CAWRNLASGGYTF
TRBV28	CASSSTIRDGYTF
TRBV18	CASSSQTDTDTQYF
TRBV29-1	CSGGPLTEAFF
TRBV7-3	CASSLTGTGANVLTF
TRBV29-1	CSVGRDNEQFF
TRBV28	CASSLTGSNQPQHF
TRBV19	CASSTSGVQPQHF
TRBV7-9	CASSSGQLNTEAFF
TRBV7-9	CASSLGQTATNEKLFF